Below, 27 T cell receptor beta chains from the same sample are listed, as sequenced in a study of cytomegalovirus exposure and HLA in healthy donors. This PCR relied on a set of 60 Vbeta primers and 13 Jbeta primers. The assay was immunoSEQ multiplex PCR, and TCRdb's table has in-frame clones only and misses some. The sample lists 200,000 to 250,000 clones, about four fifths occurring once. The material sequenced was PBMCs. These receptors were taken from a woman aged 35 to 49 in good health and CMV-seropositive.

In this sample, this clone turned up a few times. The chain combines TRBV28 with TRBJ1-4; tentative D call: TRBD1 (6 bases). The V and J ends lost 1 base and 3 bases respectively, with 15 bases between them. The CDR3 totals 17 residues. CDR1 and CDR2 from the germline V gene are MDHEN and SYDVKM. The DNA for the CDR3 is TGTGCCAGCAGTTTATATGTCAGGGGTTATGCTAATGAAAAACTGTTTTTT. It codes for CASSLYVRGYANEKLFF.

The chain employs TRBV5-1 and TRBJ1-1; D is unresolved. The V end lost 2 bases, the J end lost 3 bases, and 17 bases lay between the germline ends. The germline gives CDR1 SGHRS, CDR2 YFSETQ. The CDR3 is 16 amino acids. The CDR3 sequence: CASSFWRVRRDTEAFF. DNA of the CDR3: TGCGCCAGCAGCTTCTGGAGGGTTCGTAGGGACACTGAAGCTTTCTTT.

The chain recombines TRBV7-2 with TRBJ2-2, with D tentatively TRBD2 (5 bases). The CDR3 is 16 residues long. Germline CDR1 SGHTA, CDR2 FQGNSA. Trimming pared 1 base from V and 5 bases from J, leaving 14 bases between. The CDR3 nucleotides are TGTGCCAGCAGCTTAGTGACGCTCCCGGGGACCGGGGAGCTGTTTTTT. This codes for CASSLVTLPGTGELFF. The entire variable domain, with the rest obtained from reference TRBV7-2 and TRBJ2-2, is as follows: GAGVSQSPSNKVTEKGKDVELRCDPISGHTALYWYRQSLGQGLEFLIYFQGNSAPDKSGLPSDRFSAERTGGSVSTLTIQRTQQEDSAVYLCASSLVTLPGTGELFFGEGSRLTVL.

V is TRBV11-2 and J is TRBJ1-5, with TRBD1 matching over 7 bases. The CDR3 contains 13 residues. Germline assignment: CDR1 SGHAT and CDR2 FQNNGV. The ends lost 5 bases at V and 5 bases at J; junction bases unmatched: 3. CDR3 nucleotide sequence: TGTGCCAGCAGCCCTACAGGGGATCAGCCCCAGCATTTT. Translating it yields CASSPTGDQPQHF.

This clone was counted a single time. The CDR3 DNA follows: TGTGCCAGTAGACCGGGACAGGATAACACTGAAGCTTTCTTT. Encoded protein: CASRPGQDNTEAFF. The rearrangement uses TRBV19 and TRBJ1-1; TRBD1 aligns across 8 bases. V trimming: 6 bases; J trimming: 2 bases; junction bases outside the gene matches: 5. CDR1 is LNHDA, CDR2 SQIVND, per germline (reference sequence). CDR3 length: 14 residues. Combining the CDR3 with reference TRBV19 and TRBJ1-1 gives the whole variable domain DGGITQSPKYLFRKEGQNVTLSCEQNLNHDAMYWYRQDPGQGLRLIYYSQIVNDFQKGDIAEGYSVSREKKESFPLTVTSAQKNPTAFYLCASRPGQDNTEAFFGQGTRLTVV.

This clone has just one count. The chain has TRBV19 and TRBJ1-1; D unresolved. The germline V and J ends were trimmed by 6 bases and 7 bases, with 12 bases remaining between them. Germline V gene sequence: CDR1 LNHDA, CDR2 SQIVND (reference sequence). This CDR3 is built from 12 residues. The CDR3 here is CASSARDFEAFF. For the CDR3, the DNA is TGTGCCAGTAGCGCCCGGGATTTTGAAGCTTTCTTT.

The genes are TRBV19 and TRBJ1-1; D ambiguous. The ends were cut back, 1 base at V and 3 bases at J, with 12 bases in the middle. The CDR3 covers 15 residues. Germline V gene sequence: CDR1 LNHDA, CDR2 SQIVND (reference sequence). This CDR3 reads CASSIGSQGDTEAFF. The CDR3 coding sequence is TGTGCCAGTAGTATAGGGAGTCAAGGCGACACTGAAGCTTTCTTT.

The chain recombines TRBV11-2 with TRBJ2-3, with no clear D. Germline V lookup: CDR1 SGHAT, CDR2 FQNNGV. Trimming took off 1 base at V and 0 bases at J, with 5 bases between the two ends. The CDR3 is 14 residues long. In DNA form, the CDR3 reads TGTGCCAGCAGCTTAGGGCCTAGCACAGATACGCAGTATTTT. This sequence encodes CASSLGPSTDTQYF.

The genes are TRBV7-3 and TRBJ1-1; D not resolved. Deletions cut 5 bases from V and 0 bases from J, with 10 bases between. The CDR3 runs 14 residues. Germline V gene data show CDR1 as SGHTA and CDR2 as FQGTGA. DNA for the CDR3: TGTGCCAGCAGCCCCCTCCTAATGAACACTGAAGCTTTCTTT. This codes for CASSPLLMNTEAFF. The full variable domain, completed using reference TRBV7-3 and TRBJ1-1, is GAGVSQTPSNKVTEKGKYVELRCDPISGHTALYWYRQSLGQGPEFLIYFQGTGAADDSGLPNDRFFAVRPEGSVSTLKIQRTERGDSAVYLCASSPLLMNTEAFFGQGTRLTVV.

The rearrangement uses TRBV9 and TRBJ1-2; 8 bases fit TRBD1. Germline trimming cut 2 bases from V and 13 bases from J; bases unmatched to any gene: 13. The CDR3 spans 14 residues. The V gene's germline CDR1 is SGDLS and CDR2 YYNGEE. The CDR3 region has the DNA TGTGCCAGCAGCGTCGCGGGGGACAGGAGAGTTAGCACCTTC. Translation: CASSVAGDRRVSTF.

This chain links TRBV7-9 with TRBJ1-2; 10 bases line up with TRBD1. Per germline, CDR1 SEHNR and CDR2 FQNEAQ (reference sequence). V was pared by 1 base and J by 4 bases, with 0 bases of the junction left unmatched. This CDR3 is 14 amino acids long. In nucleotides, the CDR3 is TGTGCCAGCAGCTTAGGGACAGGGGGCTATGGCTACACCTTC. Encoded protein: CASSLGTGGYGYTF.

This sequence joins TRBV27 and TRBJ1-2, with 12 bases matching TRBD1. The CDR3 has 17 residues. V dropped 4 bases and J dropped 6; count of bases not matched to a gene: 12. Germline V CDR1 and CDR2: MNHEY, SMNVEV (reference sequence). CDR3 loop: CASSSVGTGGLSDGYTF. The CDR3 nucleotides are TGTGCCAGCAGTTCAGTGGGGACAGGGGGCTTATCGGATGGCTACACCTTC.

The V and J genes are TRBV5-4 and TRBJ1-2; the D is unclear. The CDR3 has 14 amino acids. V gave up 2 bases and J gave up 4 bases, with 12 bases separating them. The V gene's germline CDR1 is SGHNT and CDR2 YYREEE (reference sequence). Written as DNA, the CDR3 is TGTGCCAGCAGCTTAGAGGGAGGCGTCTATGGCTACACCTTC. This gives the protein CASSLEGGVYGYTF.

This clone was seen once. V is TRBV30 and J is TRBJ1-6, with 9 positions matching TRBD1. This CDR3 is 13 amino acids long. V trimming: 3 bases; J trimming: 11 bases; junction bases outside the gene matches: 5. Per germline, CDR1 GTSNPN and CDR2 SVGIG (reference sequence). CDR3 amino acids: CAWSGTGHPPLHF. CDR3 DNA: TGTGCCTGGAGCGGGACAGGGCATCCACCCCTCCACTTT.

This chain links TRBV19 with TRBJ1-1; 11 bases fit TRBD1. The CDR3 is 15 amino acids. From germline, CDR1 is LNHDA and CDR2 SQIVND (reference sequence). Unmatched junction bases numbered 9, after V lost 6 bases and J lost 6 bases. The CDR3 spells CASSPRDRGLAEAFF. The CDR3 nucleotides read TGTGCCAGTAGCCCTCGGGACAGGGGGTTAGCTGAAGCTTTCTTT.

The genes are TRBV7-9 and TRBJ2-1; TRBD2 aligns across 7 bases. CDR1 is SEHNR and CDR2 is FQNEAQ in the germline V gene (reference sequence). V was pared by 10 bases and J by 4 bases, with 7 bases of the junction left unmatched. The CDR3 is 13 amino acids. CDR3 in amino acids: CATSGGAYNEQFF. The CDR3 DNA sequence: TGTGCCACCTCGGGAGGAGCTTACAATGAGCAGTTCTTC.

V and J are TRBV19 and TRBJ1-6; 7 bases align to TRBD1. J gave up 9 bases and V 4 bases, and 6 bases lay outside the gene matches. The V gene's germline CDR1 is LNHDA and CDR2 SQIVND (reference sequence). This CDR3 has 14 residues. CDR3 DNA: TGTGCCAGTAGTACTACACAGGGGACTTCACCCCTCCACTTT. Its protein product is CASSTTQGTSPLHF.

This clone was detected a few times. V is TRBV27 and J is TRBJ2-1; 10 nucleotides line up with TRBD2. The germline V gene has CDR1 MNHEY and CDR2 SMNVEV (reference sequence). The CDR3 runs 18 residues. Trimming took 5 bases from V and 0 from J; bases not matched to a gene: 10. This chain's CDR3 is CASSTYSGRLTSYNEQFF. The CDR3 DNA reads as TGTGCCAGCAGTACATATAGCGGGAGGCTAACCTCCTACAATGAGCAGTTCTTC.

This clone has just one count. The chain combines TRBV7-8 with TRBJ2-5; perhaps TRBD2 as D (6 bases). The J call may be incorrect, as the DNA end agrees better with TRBJ2-7. The CDR3 has 13 residues. Germline V gene data show CDR1 as SGHVS and CDR2 as FQNEAQ. The CDR3 bases are TGTGCCAGCAGCTTAGCGGAGGGATACGAGCAGTACTTC. Protein: CASSLAEGYEQYF.

J is TRBJ1-4 and V is TRBV4-3; 7 bases agree with TRBD1. Germline V gene data show CDR1 as LGHNA and CDR2 as YSLEER. J was trimmed by 1 base and V by 1 base; bases with no gene match: 6. The CDR3 loop spans 17 amino acids. CDR3 bases: TGCGCCAGCAGCCAAGGGGGGGCAGGGGGAACTAATGAAAAACTGTTTTTT. Protein sequence: CASSQGGAGGTNEKLFF.

This chain joins TRBV4-1 and TRBJ2-7; 9 bases fit TRBD2. The trim removed 0 bases at V and 7 bases at J, leaving 10 bases unmatched. The CDR3 is made up of 16 amino acids. Germline CDR1 and CDR2: MGHRA and YSYEKL. The CDR3 is CASSQDPGLAVGEQYF. In DNA form, the CDR3 reads TGCGCCAGCAGCCAAGATCCGGGACTAGCAGTCGGGGAGCAGTACTTC.

V usage is TRBV7-9 and J usage is TRBJ2-1, with 9 bases fitting TRBD2. Losses at the gene ends were 1 base for V and 8 bases for J; bases not matched to a gene: 18. This CDR3 region has 19 residues. The germline V gene encodes CDR1 SEHNR and CDR2 FQNEAQ (reference sequence). CDR3 residues: CASSLGVWGGRARMDEQFF. CDR3 in DNA: TGTGCCAGCAGCTTAGGGGTCTGGGGCGGGAGGGCCAGGATGGATGAGCAGTTCTTC.

V and J are TRBV7-8 and TRBJ2-3, with TRBD2 matching 8 bases. V lost 1 base, J lost 2 bases, and 8 bases stayed unmatched. Germline-derived CDR1 and CDR2 are SGHVS and FQNEAQ. There are 17 residues in the CDR3. DNA of the CDR3: TGTGCCAGCAGCTTAGTTTTTGCGGGGGGAAACACAGATACGCAGTATTTT. It is translated as CASSLVFAGGNTDTQYF. Filled out from reference TRBV7-8 and TRBJ2-3, the complete variable domain reads GAGVSQSPRYKVAKRGQDVALRCDPISGHVSLFWYQQALGQGPEFLTYFQNEAQLDKSGLPSDRFFAERPEGSVSTLKIQRTQQEDSAVYLCASSLVFAGGNTDTQYFGPGTRLTVL.

The J gene is TRBJ2-7, the V gene TRBV25-1; 7 bases map to TRBD2. CDR3 length equals 15 residues. Looked up from germline, CDR1 is MGHDK and CDR2 is SYGVNS. The ends lost 4 bases at V and 5 bases at J; junction bases unmatched: 11. The CDR3 bases are TGTGCCAGCAGTGTAAAACGGGGAGGGAGCCACGAGCAGTACTTC. Amino acids: CASSVKRGGSHEQYF.

V is TRBV7-8 and J is TRBJ1-1, with D possibly matching TRBD1 (5 bases). Germline V gene sequence: CDR1 SGHVS, CDR2 FQNEAQ. V lost 5 bases, J lost 4 bases, and 17 bases lay in between. This CDR3 contains 15 residues. CDR3 in DNA: TGTGCCAGCAGCCCCCCCGCAGGGACTGGCACTGAAGCTTTCTTT. The encoded protein is CASSPPAGTGTEAFF.

This sequence joins TRBV5-1 and TRBJ1-4, with 8 bases that match TRBD1. This CDR3 has 20 amino acids. Germline CDR1 and CDR2: SGHRS and YFSETQ. V lost 3 bases and J lost 0; bases outside the gene matches: 16. CDR3: CASSSPMRTGKRATNEKLFF. The DNA for the CDR3 is TGCGCCAGCAGCTCCCCCATGAGGACAGGGAAGAGGGCAACTAATGAAAAACTGTTTTTT.

The chain employs TRBV7-3 and TRBJ1-1, with D unresolved. CDR3 length: 15 residues. Germline CDR1 and CDR2: SGHTA and FQGTGA. With 5 bases removed from V and 0 bases from J, the gap between germline ends came to 13 bases. For the CDR3, the DNA is TGTGCCAGCAGCCCAGGAGGGATCATGAACACTGAAGCTTTCTTT. This encodes CASSPGGIMNTEAFF.